What follows are 26 T cell receptor beta chains derived from one specimen sequenced in a study of cytomegalovirus exposure and HLA in healthy donors (TCRdb year 2017). The library was produced with the immunoSEQ multiplex PCR assay. For the multiplex PCR, a mixture combining 60 forward primers for TCR Vbeta segments and 13 reverse primers for TCR Jbeta segments was used. The table comes from immuneACCESS by way of TCRdb, which keeps in-frame sequences with V and J called. Part of the clones is missing from these tables; in studies checked, under half for an unresolved V gene and the rest for unknown reasons. The table kept for this sample lists approximately 76,000 clones. The ten largest clones add up to about 3.8% of the sample. The sample was PBMCs. The source of these receptors is a man between 18 and 35 years old in good health and CMV-seropositive.

The V gene is TRBV5-6, the J gene TRBJ2-2, with 9 bases fitting TRBD1. V lost 4 bases to trimming and J lost 5 bases; unmatched junction nucleotides: 9. This CDR3 is built from 16 residues. Germline V gives CDR1 SGHDT, CDR2 YYEEEE. CDR3 sequence: CASSLPGTGKTGELFF. The CDR3 coding sequence is TGTGCCAGCAGCCTGCCCGGGACAGGGAAGACCGGGGAGCTGTTTTTT.

The J gene is TRBJ2-1, the V gene TRBV19; no clear D gene. The CDR3 has 14 residues. Germline V gene sequence: CDR1 LNHDA, CDR2 SQIVND (reference sequence). V lost 3 bases, J lost 0 bases, and 6 bases lay in between. CDR3: CASSIIGSYNEQFF. CDR3 nucleotide sequence: TGTGCCAGTAGTATCATCGGCTCCTACAATGAGCAGTTCTTC.

The chain employs TRBV6-1 and TRBJ1-1; a possible D gene is TRBD1 (6 bases). CDR1 is MNHNS, CDR2 SASEGT, per germline. V lost 5 bases to trimming and J lost 2 bases, with 9 bases between them. The CDR3 length is 13 residues. The CDR3 DNA is TGTGCCAGCAGTCACAGGGTCAACACTGAAGCTTTCTTT. Translation gives CASSHRVNTEAFF.

The genes are TRBV29-1 and TRBJ2-3; perhaps TRBD2 as D (6 bases). The V end lost 6 bases, the J end lost 8 bases, and 12 bases lay between the germline ends. Germline V CDR1 and CDR2: SQVTM, ANQGSEA. The CDR3 sequence is 11 residues long. Here the CDR3 DNA reads TGCAGCGTGCATTTAGCGGCTACGCAGTATTTT. Protein product: CSVHLAATQYF.

The chain carries TRBV27 and TRBJ2-7; 9 nucleotides line up with TRBD1. The length of the CDR3 is 15 residues. Per germline, CDR1 MNHEY and CDR2 SMNVEV (reference sequence). The ends lost 5 bases at V and 3 bases at J; junction bases unmatched: 8. The CDR3 region has the DNA TGTGCCAGCAGTGCCACGGGACAGGGTTTCTACGAGCAGTACTTC. Translating gives CASSATGQGFYEQYF.

The CDR3 nucleotides read TGCGCCAGCAGTAGGACAGTCCAAGAGACCCAGTACTTC. Translated: CASSRTVQETQYF. The chain has TRBV5-1 and TRBJ2-5; weak D call: TRBD1 (6 bases). Germline values: CDR1 SGHRS, CDR2 YFSETQ. Trimming shortened V by 5 bases and J by 1 base, and 9 bases separated the two germline ends. The CDR3 contains 13 residues.

The chain carries TRBV7-9 and TRBJ1-2; TRBD1 matches at 9 bases. The germline V gene encodes CDR1 SEHNR and CDR2 FQNEAQ (reference sequence). The CDR3 totals 15 residues. V was pared by 1 base and J by 6 bases, with 6 bases of the junction left unmatched. Here the CDR3 reads CASSLVPGTGNGYTF. CDR3 DNA sequence: TGTGCCAGCAGCTTAGTTCCCGGGACAGGGAATGGCTACACCTTC.

This chain links TRBV27 with TRBJ2-7; TRBD1 might be the D (5 bases). Looked up from germline, CDR1 is MNHEY and CDR2 is SMNVEV (reference sequence). Trimming stripped 5 bases from V and 5 bases from J, with 13 bases between. The CDR3 contains 13 residues. CDR3 residues: CASSGAQVHEQYF. In DNA, the CDR3 is TGTGCCAGCAGTGGGGCGCAGGTCCACGAGCAGTACTTC.

This chain joins TRBV7-2 and TRBJ2-7, with a tentative D call TRBD1 (6 bases). The CDR3 consists of 15 residues. V shed 5 bases and J shed 5 bases, with 19 bases lying between them. Germline V gene lookup returns CDR1 SGHTA and CDR2 FQGNSA. The CDR3 nucleotides are TGTGCCAGCAGCACCAACAGGGATGGCAGAAACGAGCAGTACTTC. Translation gives CASSTNRDGRNEQYF.

J is TRBJ2-1 and V is TRBV10-3; no firm D call. The germline CDR1 and CDR2 sequences are ENHRY and SYGVKD. The CDR3 has 11 residues. V was shortened by 6 bases and J by 7 bases, with 7 bases between the two germline ends. CDR3 nucleotide sequence: TGTGCCATCAGGTGGCAGAATGAGCAGTTCTTC. Protein product: CAIRWQNEQFF.

The chain combines TRBV27 with TRBJ1-2; a possible D gene is TRBD1 (5 bases). Trimming removed 6 bases from V and 8 bases from J, with 19 bases in between. In germline, CDR1 is MNHEY, CDR2 SMNVEV (reference sequence). The CDR3 runs to 14 residues. The CDR3 protein is CASRGHQSSWGYTF. The CDR3 coding sequence is TGTGCCAGCAGGGGGCATCAGTCTTCTTGGGGCTACACCTTC.

This chain uses TRBV6-5 with TRBJ1-5; the D is unclear. From germline, CDR1 is MNHEY and CDR2 SVGAGI. V was clipped by 6 bases and J by 7 bases, with 13 bases between them. This CDR3 comprises 13 residues. The CDR3 loop is CASRAGLFQPQHF. The DNA of the CDR3 is TGTGCCAGCAGGGCGGGCCTATTCCAGCCCCAGCATTTT.

This chain joins TRBV4-1 and TRBJ1-2, with a tentative D call TRBD1 (5 bases). V lost 0 bases to trimming and J lost 5 bases, with 16 bases between them. The CDR3 runs 16 residues. Germline V gives CDR1 MGHRA, CDR2 YSYEKL. The CDR3 here is CASSQDLGLPRYGYTF. For the CDR3, the DNA is TGCGCCAGCAGCCAAGATCTGGGACTCCCGCGATATGGCTACACCTTC.

The chain has TRBV2 and TRBJ2-7, with D possibly TRBD1 on 6 matching bases. The germline CDR1 and CDR2 sequences are SNHLY and FYNNEI. The CDR3 spans 15 residues. Deletions cut 3 bases from V and 3 bases from J, with 15 bases between. CDR3 in DNA: TGTGCCAGCAGTGACGTAGTAGGGGGTTTCTACGAGCAGTACTTC. Translated: CASSDVVGGFYEQYF.

The CDR3: CASSHTTGTGVAAQYF. The CDR3, as DNA: TGTGCCAGCAGCCATACTACCGGGACAGGGGTCGCGGCCCAGTACTTC. The chain combines TRBV7-9 with TRBJ2-5, with TRBD1 matching over 10 bases. J lost 9 bases, V lost 5 bases, and 15 bases had no gene match. The CDR3 sequence is 16 residues long. The germline CDR1 and CDR2 sequences are SEHNR and FQNEAQ (reference sequence).

The chain carries TRBV9 and TRBJ2-7, with D uncertain. The germline gives CDR1 SGDLS, CDR2 YYNGEE. The CDR3 loop spans 15 amino acids. Trimming pared 0 bases from V and 0 bases from J, leaving 10 bases between. The CDR3 protein is CASSVGLPGSYEQYF. DNA of the CDR3: TGTGCCAGCAGCGTAGGCCTCCCGGGCTCCTACGAGCAGTACTTC. The variable domain in full, with the rest retrieved from reference TRBV9 and TRBJ2-7, is DSGVTQTPKHLITATGQRVTLRCSPRSGDLSVYWYQQSLDQGLQFLIQYYNGEERAKGNILERFSAQQFPDLHSELNLSSLELGDSALYFCASSVGLPGSYEQYFGPGTRLTVT.

J is TRBJ2-7 and V is TRBV5-1, with a tentative D call TRBD1 (5 bases). Germline V gene lookup returns CDR1 SGHRS and CDR2 YFSETQ. The V end was cut by 6 bases, the J end by 3 bases, with 22 bases between. The CDR3 consists of 16 residues. CDR3 amino acids: CASKEFTIGARYEQYF. The CDR3 DNA is TGCGCCAGCAAAGAGTTTACTATTGGGGCGCGCTACGAGCAGTACTTC.

The genes are TRBV11-2 and TRBJ2-1, with no clear D. From germline, CDR1 is SGHAT and CDR2 FQNNGV. There are 13 residues in the CDR3. V dropped 1 base and J dropped 3 bases, with 4 bases sitting between them. The CDR3 region has the DNA TGTGCCAGCAGCTTAGCAGTCTACAATGAGCAGTTCTTC. This translates into CASSLAVYNEQFF.

V gene TRBV5-1 combines with J gene TRBJ2-3; 7 bases fit TRBD2. Germline V gene sequence: CDR1 SGHRS, CDR2 YFSETQ. The CDR3 spans 16 residues. J lost 0 bases, V lost 1 base, and 5 bases had no gene match. The CDR3 DNA reads as TGCGCCAGCAGCTTGAGGGAGGGGTCTAGCACAGATACGCAGTATTTT. This translates into CASSLREGSSTDTQYF. Filled out from reference TRBV5-1 and TRBJ2-3, the complete variable domain reads KAGVTQTPRYLIKTRGQQVTLSCSPISGHRSVSWYQQTPGQGLQFLFEYFSETQRNKGNFPGRFSGRQFSNSRSEMNVSTLELGDSALYLCASSLREGSSTDTQYFGPGTRLTVL.

The V and J genes are TRBV11-3 and TRBJ2-7; 7 bases align to TRBD1. V lost 5 bases and J lost 6; bases outside the gene matches: 10. Germline assignment: CDR1 SGHNT and CDR2 YENEEA. This CDR3 spans 14 amino acids. CDR3 sequence reads: CASSPPDRLGEQYF. The CDR3 DNA sequence: TGTGCCAGCAGCCCCCCGGACAGGCTTGGCGAGCAGTACTTC.

This rearrangement joins TRBV28 to TRBJ2-1; D is ambiguous. CDR1 and CDR2 from the germline V gene are MDHEN and SYDVKM. Trimming left V 5 bases short and J 10 bases short, with 9 bases between. This CDR3 has 11 amino acids. CDR3 loop: CASSEAREQFF. CDR3 nucleotides: TGTGCCAGCAGTGAGGCTAGGGAGCAGTTCTTC.

This chain uses TRBV4-1 with TRBJ1-3; D is perhaps TRBD1 (6 bases). Per germline, CDR1 MGHRA and CDR2 YSYEKL. V was pared by 4 bases and J by 2 bases, with 12 bases between. This CDR3 is 15 amino acids long. CDR3 bases: TGCGCCAGCAGCCCCCGGGACACTACTGGAAACACCATATATTTT. Its protein product is CASSPRDTTGNTIYF.

The rearrangement joins TRBV15 to TRBJ2-7; 7 nucleotides align to TRBD2. From germline, CDR1 is LNHNV and CDR2 YYDKDF (reference sequence). The CDR3 spans 15 residues. Losses at the gene ends were 0 bases for V and 2 bases for J; bases not matched to a gene: 4. CDR3 loop: CATSRDRSGAYEQYF. In DNA, the CDR3 is TGTGCCACCAGCAGAGATCGGAGCGGGGCCTACGAGCAGTACTTC. Variable domain in full (rest from reference TRBV15 and TRBJ2-7): DAMVIQNPRYQVTQFGKPVTLSCSQTLNHNVMYWYQQKSSQAPKLLFHYYDKDFNNEADTPDNFQSRRPNTSFCFLDIRSPGLGDTAMYLCATSRDRSGAYEQYFGPGTRLTVT.

The chain couples TRBV19 to TRBJ1-6; the D is unclear. V was shortened by 6 bases and J by 0 bases, with 9 bases between the two germline ends. Per germline, CDR1 LNHDA and CDR2 SQIVND (reference sequence). The CDR3 contains 15 residues. CDR3 in amino acids: CASSDIFSYNSPLHF. DNA of the CDR3: TGTGCCAGTAGCGACATTTTCTCCTATAATTCACCCCTCCACTTT. The full variable domain, with the rest looked up from reference TRBV19 and TRBJ1-6, is DGGITQSPKYLFRKEGQNVTLSCEQNLNHDAMYWYRQDPGQGLRLIYYSQIVNDFQKGDIAEGYSVSREKKESFPLTVTSAQKNPTAFYLCASSDIFSYNSPLHFGNGTRLTVT.

V and J are TRBV2 and TRBJ1-2, with D hard to call. The V gene lost 8 bases and the J gene lost 4 bases, with 14 bases spanning the gap. The CDR3 extends over 13 amino acids. Germline assignment: CDR1 SNHLY and CDR2 FYNNEI. The CDR3 region is CASLEETIYGYTF. The DNA of the CDR3 is TGTGCCAGCCTAGAGGAAACAATCTATGGCTACACCTTC.

The CDR3 coding sequence is TGTGCCAGCAGCTTAGGTTTACTAGCGGTTAACAATGAGCAGTTCTTC. It codes for CASSLGLLAVNNEQFF. The chain recombines TRBV7-9 with TRBJ2-1; 8 bases align to TRBD2. Germline V gene lookup returns CDR1 SEHNR and CDR2 FQNEAQ (reference sequence). V lost 1 base and J lost 5; bases outside the gene matches: 7. CDR3 length equals 16 residues.